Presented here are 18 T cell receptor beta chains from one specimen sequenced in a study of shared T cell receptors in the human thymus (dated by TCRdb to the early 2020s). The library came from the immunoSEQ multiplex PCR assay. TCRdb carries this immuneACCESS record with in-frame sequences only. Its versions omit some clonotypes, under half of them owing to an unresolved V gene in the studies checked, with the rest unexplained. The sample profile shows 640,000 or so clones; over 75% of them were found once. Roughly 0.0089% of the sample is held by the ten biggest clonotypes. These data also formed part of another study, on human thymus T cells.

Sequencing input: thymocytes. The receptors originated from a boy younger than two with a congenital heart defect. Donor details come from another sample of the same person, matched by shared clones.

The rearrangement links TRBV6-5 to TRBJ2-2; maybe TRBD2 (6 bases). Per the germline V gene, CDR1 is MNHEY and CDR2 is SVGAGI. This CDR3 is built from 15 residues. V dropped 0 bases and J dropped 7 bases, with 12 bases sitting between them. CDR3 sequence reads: CASSYSWEVGGELFF. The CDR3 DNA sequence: TGTGCCAGCAGTTACTCTTGGGAGGTCGGCGGGGAGCTGTTTTTT.

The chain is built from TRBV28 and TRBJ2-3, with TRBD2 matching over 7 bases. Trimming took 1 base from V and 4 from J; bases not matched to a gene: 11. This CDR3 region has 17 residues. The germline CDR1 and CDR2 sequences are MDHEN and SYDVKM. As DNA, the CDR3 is TGTGCCAGCAGTTTATCGCTTGGCGGGAGTCTTCCAGATACGCAGTATTTT. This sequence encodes CASSLSLGGSLPDTQYF.

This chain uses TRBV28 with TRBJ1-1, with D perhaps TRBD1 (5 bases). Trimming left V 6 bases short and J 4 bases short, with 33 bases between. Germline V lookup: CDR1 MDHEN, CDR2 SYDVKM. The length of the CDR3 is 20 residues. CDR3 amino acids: CASSSRVLAEGSWPPTEAFF. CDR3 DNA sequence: TGTGCCAGCAGCTCCCGCGTACTAGCCGAGGGGTCTTGGCCCCCCACTGAAGCTTTCTTT.

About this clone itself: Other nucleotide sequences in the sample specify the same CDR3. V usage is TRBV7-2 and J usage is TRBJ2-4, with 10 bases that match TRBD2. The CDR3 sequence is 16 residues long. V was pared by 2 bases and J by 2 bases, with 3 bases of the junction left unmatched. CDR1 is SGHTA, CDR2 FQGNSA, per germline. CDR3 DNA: TGTGCCAGCAGCTTACAGCGGGGGGGCCCCAAAAACATTCAGTACTTC. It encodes CASSLQRGGPKNIQYF.

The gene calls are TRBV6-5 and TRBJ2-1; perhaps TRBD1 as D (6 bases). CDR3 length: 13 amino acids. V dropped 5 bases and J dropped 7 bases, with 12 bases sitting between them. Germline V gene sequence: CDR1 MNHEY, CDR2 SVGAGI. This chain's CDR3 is CASSGLQGNEQFF. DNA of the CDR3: TGTGCCAGCAGTGGTCTGCAGGGGAATGAGCAGTTCTTC.

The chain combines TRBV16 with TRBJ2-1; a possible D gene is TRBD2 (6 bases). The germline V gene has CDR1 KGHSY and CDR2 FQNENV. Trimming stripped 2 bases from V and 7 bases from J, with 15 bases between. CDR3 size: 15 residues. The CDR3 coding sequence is TGTGCCAGCAGCCAAGCACTAGCCCCTCGGAATGAGCAGTTCTTC. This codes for CASSQALAPRNEQFF.

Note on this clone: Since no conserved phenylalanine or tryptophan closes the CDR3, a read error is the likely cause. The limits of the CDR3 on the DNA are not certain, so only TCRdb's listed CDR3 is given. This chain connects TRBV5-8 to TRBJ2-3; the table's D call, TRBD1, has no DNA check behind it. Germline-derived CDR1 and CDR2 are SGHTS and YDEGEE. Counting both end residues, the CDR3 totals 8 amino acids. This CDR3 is CASSFTVV.

Written as DNA, the CDR3 is TGTGCCACCAGCAGTAAACTAGCCCTCCTCTACGAGCAGTACTTC. This encodes CATSSKLALLYEQYF. The chain links TRBV15 to TRBJ2-7; D perhaps matches TRBD2 (6 bases). Germline lookup yields CDR1 LNHNV and CDR2 YYDKDF (reference sequence). Trimming cost V 3 bases and J 3 bases, with 15 bases left between them. The CDR3 loop spans 15 amino acids. The whole variable domain, filled in from reference TRBV15 and TRBJ2-7, reads DAMVIQNPRYQVTQFGKPVTLSCSQTLNHNVMYWYQQKSSQAPKLLFHYYDKDFNNEADTPDNFQSRRPNTSFCFLDIRSPGLGDTAMYLCATSSKLALLYEQYFGPGTRLTVT.

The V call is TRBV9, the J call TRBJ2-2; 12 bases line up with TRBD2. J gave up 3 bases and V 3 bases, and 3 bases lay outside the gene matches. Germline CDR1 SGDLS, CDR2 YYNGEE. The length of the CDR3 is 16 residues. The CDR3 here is CASSARLAGDTGELFF. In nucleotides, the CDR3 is TGTGCCAGCAGCGCTCGACTAGCGGGGGACACCGGGGAGCTGTTTTTT.

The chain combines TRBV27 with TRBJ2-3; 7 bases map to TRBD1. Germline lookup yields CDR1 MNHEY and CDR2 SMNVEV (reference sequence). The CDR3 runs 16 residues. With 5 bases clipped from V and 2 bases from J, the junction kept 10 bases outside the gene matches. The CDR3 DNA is TGTGCCAGCAGTCTACACACAGGGGATCCCACAGATACGCAGTATTTT. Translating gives CASSLHTGDPTDTQYF.

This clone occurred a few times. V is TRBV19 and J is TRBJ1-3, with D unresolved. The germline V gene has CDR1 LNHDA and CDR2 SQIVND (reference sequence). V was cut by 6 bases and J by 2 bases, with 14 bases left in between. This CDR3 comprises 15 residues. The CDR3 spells CASSKRRNPGNTIYF. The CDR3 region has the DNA TGTGCCAGTAGCAAACGGAGGAACCCTGGAAACACCATATATTTT.

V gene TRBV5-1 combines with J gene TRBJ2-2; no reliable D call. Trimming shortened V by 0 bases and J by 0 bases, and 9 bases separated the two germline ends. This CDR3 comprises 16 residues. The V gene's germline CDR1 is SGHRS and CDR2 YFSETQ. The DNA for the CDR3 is TGCGCCAGCAGCTTGGCAACAGCCCCGAACACCGGGGAGCTGTTTTTT. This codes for CASSLATAPNTGELFF. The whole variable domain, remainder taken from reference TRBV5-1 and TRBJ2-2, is KAGVTQTPRYLIKTRGQQVTLSCSPISGHRSVSWYQQTPGQGLQFLFEYFSETQRNKGNFPGRFSGRQFSNSRSEMNVSTLELGDSALYLCASSLATAPNTGELFFGEGSRLTVL.

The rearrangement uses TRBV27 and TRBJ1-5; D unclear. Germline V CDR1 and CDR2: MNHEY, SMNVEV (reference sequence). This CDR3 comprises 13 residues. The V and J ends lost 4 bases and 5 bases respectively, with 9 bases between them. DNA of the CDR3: TGTGCCAGCAGTTCATCCAGGCATCAGCCCCAGCATTTT. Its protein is CASSSSRHQPQHF.

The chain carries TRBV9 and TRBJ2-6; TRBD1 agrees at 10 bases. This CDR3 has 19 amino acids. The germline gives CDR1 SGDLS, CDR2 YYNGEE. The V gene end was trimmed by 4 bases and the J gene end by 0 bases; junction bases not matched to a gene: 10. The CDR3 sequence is CASSRDRGKRISGANVLTF. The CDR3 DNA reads TGTGCCAGCAGCCGGGACAGGGGAAAGAGAATCTCTGGGGCCAACGTCCTGACTTTC.

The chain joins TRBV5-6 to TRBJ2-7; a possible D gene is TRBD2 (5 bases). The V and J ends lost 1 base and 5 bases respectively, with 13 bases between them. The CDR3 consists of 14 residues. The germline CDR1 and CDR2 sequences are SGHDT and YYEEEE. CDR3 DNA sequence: TGTGCCAGCAGCTTGCCGGGCCTGGGAGACGAGCAGTACTTC. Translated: CASSLPGLGDEQYF.

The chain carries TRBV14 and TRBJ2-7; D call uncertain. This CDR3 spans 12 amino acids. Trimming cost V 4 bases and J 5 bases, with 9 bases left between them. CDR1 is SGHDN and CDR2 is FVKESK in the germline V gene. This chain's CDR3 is CASSPRWHEQYF. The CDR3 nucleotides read TGTGCCAGCAGCCCCCGTTGGCACGAGCAGTACTTC.

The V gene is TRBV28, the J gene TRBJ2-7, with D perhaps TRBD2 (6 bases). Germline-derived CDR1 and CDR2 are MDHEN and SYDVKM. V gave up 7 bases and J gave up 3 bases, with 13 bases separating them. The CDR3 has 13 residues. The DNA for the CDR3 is TGTGCCAGCACCCCCGGAGGGGTCTACGAGCAGTACTTC. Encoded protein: CASTPGGVYEQYF.

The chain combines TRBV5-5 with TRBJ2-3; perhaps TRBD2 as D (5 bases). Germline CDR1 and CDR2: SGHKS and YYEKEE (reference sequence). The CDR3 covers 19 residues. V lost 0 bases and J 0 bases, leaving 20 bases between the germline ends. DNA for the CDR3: TGTGCCAGCAGCTTGGGACGGGGAACCGAAAATACTAGCACAGATACGCAGTATTTT. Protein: CASSLGRGTENTSTDTQYF.